This is a list of T cell receptor beta chains from one sample in a study of technical replicates of blood from four donors. Clones were read by immunoSEQ multiplex PCR, and TCRdb kept only the in-frame ones, dropping some. The sample lists tens of thousands of clones; 96% were seen once. Sequenced material: T cells isolated from PBMCs. The receptors were sampled from a human donor in good health. CDR3s include the opening cysteine and the closing phenylalanine or tryptophan. D genes are given only for firm matches. Size values are once, few and many counts, or a class for expanded clones, and some rows have none.

>NA|TRBJ2-1|TRBD1|TRBV5-1
TGCGCCAGCAGCCCCCTTGCAGGGGGATACAATGAGCAGTTCTTC
CASSPLAGGYNEQFF
>NA|TRBJ2-5|TRBD2|TRBV4-1
TGCGCCAGCAGCCCTTTCCCCACTAGCGGCCAAGAGACCCAGTACTTC
CASSPFPTSGQETQYF
>NA|TRBJ1-1|TRBD1|TRBV10-3
TGTGCCATGGGGACAGGGGGAACTGAAGCTTTCTTT
CAMGTGGTEAFF
>NA|TRBJ1-2|TRBD1|TRBV10-3
TGTGCCATCAGTGAGTCAACCACAACGGGACAGGGGTACACCTTC
CAISESTTTGQGYTF
>few|TRBJ1-1|NA|TRBV30
TGTGCCTGGAGTTCAGGTCGAATAAACACTGAAGCTTTCTTT
CAWSSGRINTEAFF
>NA|TRBJ2-1|NA|TRBV7-7
TGTGCTAGCAGCTTAGCGCGGGGTTATGAGCAGTTCTTC
CASSLARGYEQFF
>NA|TRBJ1-2|NA|TRBV5-1
TGCGCCAGCAGCTTGGAGAAATTCACAGGGTCCCATGGCTACACCTTC
CASSLEKFTGSHGYTF
>NA|TRBJ1-4|NA|TRBV6-5
TGTGCCAGCAGGAAACAGGGACCTACTAATGAAAAACTGTTTTTT
CASRKQGPTNEKLFF
>NA|TRBJ2-1|NA|TRBV7-2
TGTGCCAGCAGCTTCCCGTTTCCCTACAATGAGCAGTTCTTC
CASSFPFPYNEQFF
>NA|TRBJ2-6|NA|TRBV11-3
TGTGCCAGCATGGGATATAGCGGGACAGTTGGGGCCAACGTCCTGACTTTC
CASMGYSGTVGANVLTF